The 32 T cell receptor beta chains reported below all come from one sample, sequenced in a study of long-term antiretroviral therapy in people with HIV. Survey-level resolution applied to immunoSEQ assay v3.0. TCRdb's table, derived via immunoSEQ multiplex PCR, lists solely in-frame clones and lacks some. The sample records 30,000 to 50,000 clones, 80% to 90% being singletons. Source: unsorted PBMCs, taken 1.2 years after starting antiretroviral therapy. Receptor source: a woman between 45 and 65 years old with HIV.

The chain employs TRBV9 and TRBJ1-6; D gene uncertain. V lost 0 bases to trimming and J lost 2 bases, with 6 bases between them. Germline-derived CDR1 and CDR2 are SGDLS and YYNGEE. This CDR3 has 15 residues. This CDR3 reads CASSVGRPYNSPLHF. CDR3 nucleotides: TGTGCCAGCAGCGTAGGCCGCCCCTATAATTCACCCCTCCACTTT.

This chain connects TRBV7-9 to TRBJ2-1; D remains unclear. The CDR3 is 15 residues long. Germline lookup yields CDR1 SEHNR and CDR2 FQNEAQ (reference sequence). V lost 1 base, J lost 0 bases, and 7 bases lay in between. The CDR3 region is CASSLGPSSYNEQFF. The CDR3 coding sequence is TGTGCCAGCAGCTTAGGACCGAGCTCCTACAATGAGCAGTTCTTC. The full variable domain, rest sourced from reference TRBV7-9 and TRBJ2-1, is DTGVSQNPRHKITKRGQNVTFRCDPISEHNRLYWYRQTLGQGPEFLTYFQNEAQLEKSRLLSDRFSAERPKGSFSTLEIQRTEQGDSAMYLCASSLGPSSYNEQFFGPGTRLTVL.

The DNA of the CDR3 is TGTGCCAGCAGCGGAGGACCTGCCATGGACACTGAAGCTTTCTTT. As protein: CASSGGPAMDTEAFF. The rearrangement uses TRBV9 and TRBJ1-1; D is uncertain. The CDR3 runs 15 residues. V shed 3 bases and J shed 3 bases, with 15 bases lying between them. Germline CDR1 SGDLS, CDR2 YYNGEE.

This clone was observed a single time. This chain links TRBV6-5 with TRBJ2-3, with no clear D. V was shortened by 2 bases and J by 3 bases, with 9 bases between the two germline ends. The CDR3 is 14 residues long. Germline lookup yields CDR1 MNHEY and CDR2 SVGAGI. For the CDR3, the DNA is TGTGCCAGCAGTTACACTGATGGGACAGATACGCAGTATTTT. The encoded protein is CASSYTDGTDTQYF.

The chain's CDR3 is CASSDSLNTEAFF. The DNA for the CDR3 is TGTGCCAGCAGTGACAGTTTGAACACTGAAGCTTTCTTT. This chain joins TRBV6-6 and TRBJ1-1; a weak D match, TRBD1 (5 bases). The CDR3 is 13 amino acids. CDR1 MNHNY and CDR2 SVGAGI come from the germline V gene (reference sequence). V dropped 5 bases and J dropped 0 bases, with 7 bases sitting between them.

V usage is TRBV9 and J usage is TRBJ2-3; tentatively, D is TRBD1 (5 bases). The CDR3 runs to 17 residues. The germline CDR1 and CDR2 sequences are SGDLS and YYNGEE. Deletions cut 0 bases from V and 2 bases from J, with 16 bases between. The CDR3 reads CASSVEGRRPFTDTQYF. As DNA, the CDR3 is TGTGCCAGCAGCGTAGAGGGGCGACGCCCATTCACAGATACGCAGTATTTT.

There are a few counts of this clone. The J gene is TRBJ2-3, the V gene TRBV16, with 12 bases lining up with TRBD1. Germline lookup yields CDR1 KGHSY and CDR2 FQNENV. The CDR3 length is 17 residues. The J segment lost 4 bases and the V segment lost 4 bases, leaving 9 bases of the junction unmatched. CDR3 loop: CASSRNWGQGAADTQYF. As DNA, the CDR3 is TGTGCCAGCAGCCGAAATTGGGGACAGGGGGCCGCAGATACGCAGTATTTT.

This chain links TRBV5-4 with TRBJ2-5, with D unclear. The CDR3 has 13 residues. The V gene's germline CDR1 is SGHNT and CDR2 YYREEE (reference sequence). V lost 0 bases and J 5 bases, leaving 8 bases between the germline ends. The CDR3 here is CASSLDWRETQYF. The DNA for the CDR3 is TGTGCCAGCAGCTTGGATTGGCGTGAGACCCAGTACTTC.

The chain recombines TRBV6-5 with TRBJ2-7, with D possibly matching TRBD1 (5 bases). The germline CDR1 and CDR2 sequences are MNHEY and SVGAGI. The V gene lost 8 bases and the J gene lost 5 bases, with 22 bases spanning the gap. This CDR3 has 15 residues. The CDR3 DNA is TGTGCCAGCCGCGTGTTAGGGGCGTTTCTCAACGAGCAGTACTTC. Its protein is CASRVLGAFLNEQYF.

This chain joins TRBV10-3 and TRBJ2-1; 11 nucleotides match TRBD2. The CDR3 sequence is 13 residues long. V trimming: 6 bases; J trimming: 8 bases; junction bases outside the gene matches: 3. Germline assignment: CDR1 ENHRY and CDR2 SYGVKD. Written as DNA, the CDR3 is TGTGCCATCAGCGGGACTAGCGGATATGAGCAGTTCTTC. Its translation is CAISGTSGYEQFF.

The genes are TRBV14 and TRBJ1-2; D is perhaps TRBD1 (5 bases). From germline, CDR1 is SGHDN and CDR2 FVKESK. The germline V and J ends were trimmed by 2 bases and 8 bases, with 18 bases remaining between them. This CDR3 has 15 amino acids. The CDR3 DNA sequence: TGTGCCAGCAGCCAAAATCCCGGCAGGGTGGGAGGCTACACCTTC. As protein: CASSQNPGRVGGYTF.

This chain uses TRBV30 with TRBJ2-5; maybe TRBD2 (6 bases). CDR3 length: 14 amino acids. V was trimmed by 3 bases and J by 2 bases, leaving 13 bases between them. Germline V gene sequence: CDR1 GTSNPN, CDR2 SVGIG (reference sequence). CDR3 protein: CAWSLRRGQETQYF. The CDR3 DNA follows: TGTGCCTGGAGCCTTCGCCGGGGGCAAGAGACCCAGTACTTC.

The chain recombines TRBV5-6 with TRBJ1-4; D unresolved. This CDR3 comprises 13 residues. Deletions cut 4 bases from V and 7 bases from J, with 11 bases between. Germline-derived CDR1 and CDR2 are SGHDT and YYEEEE. The CDR3 DNA follows: TGTGCCAGCAGCCGCGCGGGAATTGAAAAACTGTTTTTT. Translated: CASSRAGIEKLFF.

The chain is built from TRBV7-3 and TRBJ2-3, with D tentatively TRBD2 (6 bases). Trimming removed 5 bases from V and 1 base from J, with 13 bases in between. The CDR3 has 15 residues. Germline loops: CDR1 SGHTA, CDR2 FQGTGA. This CDR3 reads CASSRGRGGTDTQYF. CDR3 DNA: TGTGCCAGCAGCCGAGGACGCGGGGGCACAGATACGCAGTATTTT. Combining the CDR3 with reference TRBV7-3 and TRBJ2-3 gives the whole variable domain GAGVSQTPSNKVTEKGKYVELRCDPISGHTALYWYRQSLGQGPEFLIYFQGTGAADDSGLPNDRFFAVRPEGSVSTLKIQRTERGDSAVYLCASSRGRGGTDTQYFGPGTRLTVL.

As DNA, the CDR3 is TGTGCCAGCTCACCACCCCGGGGGCTGAACACCGGGGAGCTGTTTTTT. Translating gives CASSPPRGLNTGELFF. The V and J genes are TRBV18 and TRBJ2-2; the D gene could be TRBD1 or TRBD2 (6 bases each). The germline CDR1 and CDR2 sequences are KGHSH and LQKENI. V was clipped by 0 bases and J by 1 base, with 9 bases between them. The CDR3 loop spans 16 amino acids.

V gene TRBV7-2 combines with J gene TRBJ1-4; 7 bases fit TRBD1. Unmatched junction bases numbered 9, after V lost 5 bases and J lost 3 bases. There are 16 residues in the CDR3. From germline, CDR1 is SGHTA and CDR2 FQGNSA. The CDR3 DNA is TGTGCCAGCAGCCCCACAGGGGTTTGGGCTAATGAAAAACTGTTTTTT. Residues: CASSPTGVWANEKLFF.

The chain links TRBV2 to TRBJ2-3; 8 bases line up with TRBD2. Germline CDR1 and CDR2: SNHLY and FYNNEI. Trimming at V came to 4 bases and at J to 3 bases, leaving 9 bases not matched to a gene. The CDR3 length is 16 residues. In nucleotides, the CDR3 is TGTGCCAGCAGTGCATCGGGCGGGGGGTTGACAGATACGCAGTATTTT. Translated: CASSASGGGLTDTQYF.

CDR3 region: CASSQDRVGNEAFF. The CDR3 DNA reads as TGCGCCAGCAGCCAAGACAGGGTTGGTAATGAAGCTTTCTTT. This chain links TRBV4-1 with TRBJ1-1; TRBD1 might be the D (5 bases). CDR1 and CDR2 (germline): MGHRA, YSYEKL. The CDR3 has 14 amino acids. Trimming took off 0 bases at V and 7 bases at J, with 12 bases between the two ends.

This clone is a singleton in its sample. This rearrangement joins TRBV1 to TRBJ1-5; TRBD1 is the table's D call and was not checked against the DNA. TRBV1 counts as a pseudogene. CDR3 length equals 10 residues. Here the CDR3 DNA reads TGCACCAGCAGCCCCTCAGCCCAGCATTTT. It specifies CTSSPSAQHF.

The genes are TRBV9 and TRBJ2-3; 10 nucleotides align to TRBD2. This CDR3 is built from 17 residues. V was pared by 2 bases and J by 2 bases, with 8 bases of the junction left unmatched. Germline loops: CDR1 SGDLS, CDR2 YYNGEE. The CDR3 protein is CASSVHLTSGVTDTQYF. CDR3 nucleotides: TGTGCCAGCAGCGTCCACCTTACTAGCGGGGTCACAGATACGCAGTATTTT.

The chain recombines TRBV7-9 with TRBJ1-4; 10 bases match TRBD1. Germline CDR1 reads SEHNR; CDR2 reads FQNEAQ (reference sequence). This CDR3 has 15 amino acids. The junction had 4 bases not matched to a gene; V was cut back by 6 bases and J by 3 bases. The CDR3 here is CASRPGQGANEKLFF. The CDR3, as DNA: TGTGCCAGCAGACCTGGACAGGGGGCTAATGAAAAACTGTTTTTT.

J is TRBJ2-2 and V is TRBV10-2, with TRBD2 matching over 10 bases. The CDR3 sequence is 17 residues long. Germline V CDR1 and CDR2: WSHSY, SAAADI. Trimming at V came to 6 bases and at J to 4 bases, leaving 11 bases not matched to a gene. The CDR3 DNA reads TGCGCCAGCAGGGGGGACCTAGCGGGGGCCCCCACCGGGGAGCTGTTTTTT. It is translated as CASRGDLAGAPTGELFF.

CDR3 sequence (DNA): TGTGCCAGCAGTGGTCCACAGGGGGGGAACATTCAGTACTTC. Translated, it gives CASSGPQGGNIQYF. The J gene is TRBJ2-4, the V gene TRBV6-1, with D perhaps TRBD1 (8 bases). The length of the CDR3 is 14 residues. Trimming cost V 4 bases and J 7 bases, with 14 bases left between them. Germline V gene lookup returns CDR1 MNHNS and CDR2 SASEGT.

This clone has only a few counts. The chain carries TRBV10-1 and TRBJ1-6; D uncertain. The ends were cut back, 4 bases at V and 7 bases at J, with 14 bases in the middle. The CDR3 is made up of 15 amino acids. The germline V gene encodes CDR1 WNHNN and CDR2 SYGVQD (reference sequence). CDR3 sequence (DNA): TGCGCCAGCAGTGTGAAGAGGGTGGGGAATTCACCCCTCCACTTT. Translating it yields CASSVKRVGNSPLHF.

This clone was seen only once. Relative to the germline gene, one junction end is altered; a read error may explain this. The CDR3 protein is CASSSRRGADTGELFF. The CDR3 nucleotides are TGTGCTAGCAGCTCCCGTAGGGGGGCCGACACCGGGGAGCTGTTTTTT. This chain uses TRBV7-7 with TRBJ2-2; D tentatively fits TRBD1 or TRBD2 (6 bases each). This CDR3 has 16 residues. The germline V gene encodes CDR1 SSHAT and CDR2 FNYEAQ (reference sequence).

The V call is TRBV11-2, the J call TRBJ2-5; 10 bases fit TRBD2. The CDR3 consists of 15 residues. With 1 base clipped from V and 5 bases from J, the junction kept 4 bases outside the gene matches. Per the germline V gene, CDR1 is SGHAT and CDR2 is FQNNGV. The CDR3 DNA reads TGTGCCAGCAGCTTAGCGGGACTAGCGACGGAGACCCAGTACTTC. Encoded protein: CASSLAGLATETQYF.

The chain couples TRBV5-8 to TRBJ2-5, with TRBD2 matching over 8 bases. Germline V gives CDR1 SGHTS, CDR2 YDEGEE. This CDR3 region has 16 residues. With V trimmed by 4 bases and J by 4 bases, 12 bases remained unmatched. DNA of the CDR3: TGTGCCAGCAGCCTGCATAGCGGGGTAGGAGGAGAGACCCAGTACTTC. Translating it yields CASSLHSGVGGETQYF.

The sample holds one count of this clone. This chain links TRBV5-1 with TRBJ1-6, with D perhaps matching TRBD1 (6 bases). Germline CDR1 reads SGHRS; CDR2 reads YFSETQ. The V end lost 2 bases, the J end lost 7 bases, and 13 bases lay between the germline ends. The length of the CDR3 is 15 residues. In nucleotides, the CDR3 is TGCGCCAGCAGCTTTGGGGGGACAACCAATTCACCCCTCCACTTT. Translating gives CASSFGGTTNSPLHF.

CDR3 DNA: TGTGCCTGGGCCGGGGGACCGCGCACTGAAGCTTTCTTT. Translated: CAWAGGPRTEAFF. The genes are TRBV30 and TRBJ1-1, with a tentative D call TRBD1 (5 bases). The CDR3 loop spans 13 amino acids. Per the germline V gene, CDR1 is GTSNPN and CDR2 is SVGIG (reference sequence). The ends were cut back, 5 bases at V and 4 bases at J, with 14 bases in the middle.

The rearrangement links TRBV7-2 to TRBJ1-5; D might be TRBD1 (6 bases). Trimming shortened V by 3 bases and J by 0 bases, and 9 bases separated the two germline ends. The CDR3 extends over 15 amino acids. Germline CDR1 and CDR2: SGHTA and FQGNSA. CDR3 sequence: CASSFGTYSNQPQHF. The CDR3 bases are TGTGCCAGCAGCTTCGGGACATATAGCAATCAGCCCCAGCATTTT.

The chain links TRBV5-5 to TRBJ2-4; D might be TRBD1 (6 bases). CDR3 length: 20 amino acids. The germline V gene has CDR1 SGHKS and CDR2 YYEKEE (reference sequence). The germline V and J ends were trimmed by 0 bases and 0 bases, with 22 bases remaining between them. CDR3: CASSLADRSRLTLAKNIQYF. DNA of the CDR3: TGTGCCAGCAGCTTGGCTGACAGGTCTCGACTTACCCTAGCCAAAAACATTCAGTACTTC. The full variable domain, with the rest looked up from reference TRBV5-5 and TRBJ2-4, is DAGVTQSPTHLIKTRGQQVTLRCSPISGHKSVSWYQQVLGQGPQFIFQYYEKEERGRGNFPDRFSARQFPNYSSELNVNALLLGDSALYLCASSLADRSRLTLAKNIQYFGAGTRLSVL.

This clone was seen a single time. J is TRBJ1-5 and V is TRBV2, with 9 bases identical to TRBD1. The CDR3 is made up of 14 amino acids. The V gene end was trimmed by 6 bases and the J gene end by 6 bases; junction bases not matched to a gene: 6. The germline V gene encodes CDR1 SNHLY and CDR2 FYNNEI. The CDR3 here is CASRSGTGFQPQHF. CDR3 in DNA: TGTGCCAGCAGGTCCGGGACAGGGTTTCAGCCCCAGCATTTT.